This paragraph covers one T cell receptor beta chain sequence. Its antigen remains unidentified. This sample was included in a study of regulatory T cells in long-lasting Graves disease. Study outcomes and limitations: Persistent disease preferred TRBV28, TRBJ1-2 and TRBJ2-5.

Documented time point: newly diagnosed GD, antithyroid drugs for less than 3 months. Researchers made the TCR library from RNA that was extracted from PBMCs. Patients of an endocrinology department in Xi'an, China, were included. Arm-PCR with iRepertoire HTBI primers amplified the CDR3 regions for these TCR beta libraries. TCRdb recomputed calls from the multiplex PCR reads with MiXCR, one row per CDR3 protein. The data show 420,000 or so distinct CDR3 sequences, less than 20% seen once. Germline values: CDR1 SGHKS, CDR2 YYEKEE (reference sequence). Trimming took 2 bases from V and 6 from J, leaving 12 bases between them. This CDR3 is 14 amino acids long. These data are also associated with another study on T cells in Graves' hyperthyroidism and ophthalmopathy. In that study: TCR CDR3 underwent first-round RT-PCR with the HTBI primer set. The authors' 13 V-J model separated ophthalmopathy from stable hyperthyroidism.

The clonotype was recovered from a woman younger than 35 with Graves disease. The chain uses TRBV5-5 and TRBJ2-1; D is unresolved. The sample here was peripheral blood mononuclear cells (PBMCs), taken at new diagnosis, from a patient treated with antithyroid drugs. Here the CDR3 reads CASSLVPSINEQFF. CDR3 DNA sequence: TGTGCCAGCAGCTTAGTCCCCTCTATCAATGAGCAGTTCTTC.